Listed below are T cell receptor beta chains from one sample, sequenced in a study of T cells in tuberculosis. Libraries were prepared by immunoSEQ multiplex PCR; TCRdb keeps only in-frame clonotypes and omits some of them. This sample carries around 30,000 clones, around 88% of them seen once, and the ten largest clones take approximately 4.7%. Sample: PBMCs, taken at tuberculosis diagnosis. These receptor sequences come from an adult with tuberculosis. Both conserved end residues are part of each CDR3. D genes are given only for firm matches. The size entry is marked missing in some rows and otherwise reads once, few, many or a size class.

clone size: NA
V gene: TRBV5-1
D gene: TRBD2
J gene: TRBJ2-1
CDR3 protein: CASSLAQLAAYNEQFF
CDR3 DNA: TGCGCCAGCAGCTTGGCCCAGCTAGCGGCTTACAATGAGCAGTTCTTC

clone size: NA
V gene: TRBV5-1
D gene: TRBD2
J gene: TRBJ2-2
CDR3 protein: CASRGTSGNTGELFF
CDR3 DNA: TGCGCCAGCAGGGGGACTAGCGGGAACACCGGGGAGCTGTTTTTT

clone size: NA
V gene: TRBV11-3
D gene: NA
J gene: TRBJ2-2
CDR3 protein: CASSEGRRRDGGELFF
CDR3 DNA: TGTGCCAGCAGTGAAGGACGCCGGCGGGATGGCGGGGAGCTGTTTTTT

clone size: NA
V gene: TRBV2
D gene: TRBD1
J gene: TRBJ1-6
CDR3 protein: CASVDRAKSYNSPLHF
CDR3 DNA: TGTGCCAGCGTTGACAGGGCTAAGTCCTATAATTCACCCCTCCACTTT

clone size: few
V gene: TRBV11-2
D gene: TRBD2
J gene: TRBJ2-7
CDR3 protein: CASSRTSSYEQYF
CDR3 DNA: TGTGCCAGCAGCCGGACTAGTTCCTACGAGCAGTACTTC

clone size: NA
V gene: TRBV5-4
D gene: TRBD1
J gene: TRBJ2-7
CDR3 protein: CASSARDRASYEQYF
CDR3 DNA: TGTGCCAGCAGCGCTCGGGACAGGGCCTCCTACGAGCAGTACTTC

clone size: NA
V gene: TRBV6-6
D gene: TRBD1
J gene: TRBJ1-1
CDR3 protein: CASSRDRGNTEAFF
CDR3 DNA: TGTGCCAGCAGCCGCGACAGGGGGAACACTGAAGCTTTCTTT

clone size: NA
V gene: TRBV9
D gene: TRBD2
J gene: TRBJ2-7
CDR3 protein: CASSVEHGGTYEQYF
CDR3 DNA: TGTGCCAGCAGCGTAGAGCACGGGGGGACCTACGAGCAGTACTTC

clone size: NA
V gene: TRBV5-1
D gene: NA
J gene: TRBJ1-1
CDR3 protein: CASSTLTPNTEAFF
CDR3 DNA: TGCGCCAGCAGCACCCTGACACCGAACACTGAAGCTTTCTTT

clone size: NA
V gene: TRBV19
D gene: NA
J gene: TRBJ1-1
CDR3 protein: CASSRLDRVNTEAFF
CDR3 DNA: TGTGCCAGTAGTCGCCTTGACAGAGTAAACACTGAAGCTTTCTTT

clone size: NA
V gene: TRBV14
D gene: TRBD1
J gene: TRBJ1-2
CDR3 protein: CASRRAGGYGYTF
CDR3 DNA: TGTGCCAGCAGAAGGGCAGGGGGTTATGGCTACACCTTC

clone size: NA
V gene: TRBV29-1
D gene: NA
J gene: TRBJ1-2
CDR3 protein: CSVEDEGVWNYGYTF
CDR3 DNA: TGCAGCGTTGAAGATGAAGGGGTCTGGAACTATGGCTACACCTTC

clone size: NA
V gene: TRBV15
D gene: TRBD1
J gene: TRBJ1-3
CDR3 protein: CATSARGDSGNTIYF
CDR3 DNA: TGTGCCACCAGCGCCAGGGGGGACTCTGGAAACACCATATATTTT

clone size: once
V gene: TRBV2
D gene: TRBD1
J gene: TRBJ1-1
CDR3 protein: CASADWQGAEAFF
CDR3 DNA: TGTGCCAGCGCGGATTGGCAGGGGGCTGAAGCTTTCTTT

clone size: NA
V gene: TRBV13
D gene: TRBD2
J gene: TRBJ2-1
CDR3 protein: CASSLGTSGRSFHNEQFF
CDR3 DNA: TGTGCCAGCAGCTTGGGGACTAGCGGGAGGTCGTTCCACAATGAGCAGTTCTTC

clone size: NA
V gene: TRBV19
D gene: TRBD1
J gene: TRBJ2-1
CDR3 protein: CASRHQGEGHEQFF
CDR3 DNA: TGTGCCAGCAGGCATCAGGGGGAAGGGCATGAGCAGTTCTTC

clone size: NA
V gene: TRBV6-1
D gene: NA
J gene: TRBJ1-5
CDR3 protein: CASLTDSNQPQHF
CDR3 DNA: TGTGCCAGCTTGACAGATAGCAATCAGCCCCAGCATTTT

clone size: NA
V gene: TRBV6-5
D gene: TRBD2
J gene: TRBJ2-2
CDR3 protein: CASSRLAGVTGELFF
CDR3 DNA: TGTGCCAGCAGTCGACTAGCGGGAGTCACCGGGGAGCTGTTTTTT

clone size: NA
V gene: TRBV19
D gene: NA
J gene: TRBJ2-7
CDR3 protein: CASSRARSGYEQYF
CDR3 DNA: TGTGCCAGTAGTAGAGCGAGGTCGGGCTACGAGCAGTACTTC

clone size: NA
V gene: TRBV14
D gene: TRBD1
J gene: TRBJ1-4
CDR3 protein: CASSRTGANEKLFF
CDR3 DNA: TGTGCCAGCAGCCGGACAGGGGCTAATGAAAAACTGTTTTTT

clone size: medium-sized
V gene: TRBV5-1
D gene: NA
J gene: TRBJ2-1
CDR3 protein: CASSLSRESNNEQFF
CDR3 DNA: TGCGCCAGCAGCTTGTCTCGGGAGAGTAACAATGAGCAGTTCTTC

clone size: NA
V gene: TRBV28
D gene: TRBD2
J gene: TRBJ2-7
CDR3 protein: CASTLGTISSYEQYF
CDR3 DNA: TGTGCCAGCACCCTAGGGACTATAAGCTCCTACGAGCAGTACTTC

clone size: NA
V gene: TRBV7-9
D gene: TRBD1
J gene: TRBJ2-1
CDR3 protein: CASRQTGGAGDEQFF
CDR3 DNA: TGTGCCAGCAGGCAGACAGGGGGCGCCGGAGATGAGCAGTTCTTC

clone size: NA
V gene: TRBV2
D gene: TRBD1
J gene: TRBJ2-4
CDR3 protein: CASSPDRGRGNIQYF
CDR3 DNA: TGTGCCAGCAGCCCCGACAGGGGGAGGGGAAACATTCAGTACTTC

clone size: once
V gene: TRBV27
D gene: TRBD2
J gene: TRBJ2-3
CDR3 protein: CASSFLAGGADTQYF
CDR3 DNA: TGTGCCAGCAGTTTCTTAGCGGGGGGGGCAGATACGCAGTATTTT

clone size: NA
V gene: TRBV27
D gene: TRBD1
J gene: TRBJ1-5
CDR3 protein: CASSRTGKGSQPQHF
CDR3 DNA: TGTGCCAGCAGCCGGACAGGGAAGGGGAGTCAGCCCCAGCATTTT

clone size: few
V gene: TRBV19
D gene: NA
J gene: TRBJ2-7
CDR3 protein: CASKIAVGTYEQYF
CDR3 DNA: TGTGCCAGTAAGATAGCGGTAGGGACCTACGAGCAGTACTTC

clone size: NA
V gene: TRBV18
D gene: TRBD1
J gene: TRBJ1-2
CDR3 protein: CASSLLPLISTGVEGYTF
CDR3 DNA: TGTGCCAGCTCACTACTCCCTCTAATTTCGACAGGGGTAGAGGGCTACACCTTC

clone size: NA
V gene: TRBV19
D gene: NA
J gene: TRBJ2-5
CDR3 protein: CASTIGGGAGYETQYF
CDR3 DNA: TGTGCCAGTACTATAGGGGGTGGGGCGGGATACGAGACCCAGTACTTC

clone size: NA
V gene: TRBV14
D gene: NA
J gene: TRBJ1-1
CDR3 protein: CASSQQQYTEAFF
CDR3 DNA: TGTGCCAGCAGCCAACAACAGTACACTGAAGCTTTCTTT

clone size: NA
V gene: TRBV11-3
D gene: NA
J gene: TRBJ2-1
CDR3 protein: CASSLGQGNEQFF
CDR3 DNA: TGTGCCAGCAGCTTAGGTCAGGGCAATGAGCAGTTCTTC

clone size: once
V gene: TRBV5-1
D gene: NA
J gene: TRBJ1-6
CDR3 protein: CASSPSRTVNSPLHF
CDR3 DNA: TGCGCCAGCAGTCCCTCCAGGACAGTGAATTCACCCCTCCACTTT

clone size: once
V gene: TRBV10-1
D gene: TRBD1
J gene: TRBJ2-7
CDR3 protein: CASSDPPTGHYEQYF
CDR3 DNA: TGCGCCAGCAGTGACCCCCCGACAGGGCACTACGAGCAGTACTTC

clone size: few
V gene: TRBV5-4
D gene: NA
J gene: TRBJ1-2
CDR3 protein: CASSLATGRGAGYTF
CDR3 DNA: TGTGCCAGCAGCTTGGCCACCGGGAGGGGGGCGGGCTACACCTTC

clone size: NA
V gene: TRBV2
D gene: NA
J gene: TRBJ1-2
CDR3 protein: CASPTWGGEDGYTF
CDR3 DNA: TGTGCCAGCCCCACGTGGGGCGGGGAGGATGGCTACACCTTC

clone size: few
V gene: TRBV12-5
D gene: TRBD1
J gene: TRBJ1-3
CDR3 protein: CASGRQGDSSGNTIYF
CDR3 DNA: TGTGCTAGTGGTAGACAGGGGGACTCCTCTGGAAACACCATATATTTT

clone size: once
V gene: TRBV6-6
D gene: TRBD1
J gene: TRBJ1-2
CDR3 protein: CASIPGQAGRGYTF
CDR3 DNA: TGTGCCAGCATCCCGGGACAGGCCGGACGAGGCTACACCTTC

clone size: once
V gene: TRBV6-1
D gene: TRBD1
J gene: TRBJ1-5
CDR3 protein: CASSESTGAAQPQHF
CDR3 DNA: TGTGCCAGCAGTGAGTCGACAGGGGCTGCTCAGCCCCAGCATTTT

clone size: NA
V gene: TRBV27
D gene: TRBD2
J gene: TRBJ2-3
CDR3 protein: CASGFWEGDTQYF
CDR3 DNA: TGTGCCAGCGGGTTTTGGGAGGGAGATACGCAGTATTTT

clone size: NA
V gene: TRBV7-3
D gene: NA
J gene: TRBJ1-1
CDR3 protein: CASSLNGISTEAFF
CDR3 DNA: TGTGCCAGCAGCTTAAACGGGATTTCGACTGAAGCTTTCTTT

clone size: once
V gene: TRBV6-4
D gene: NA
J gene: TRBJ2-3
CDR3 protein: CASSVFGGTDTQYF
CDR3 DNA: TGTGCCAGCAGTGTCTTCGGCGGGACAGATACGCAGTATTTT

clone size: NA
V gene: TRBV2
D gene: TRBD1
J gene: TRBJ1-2
CDR3 protein: CASSGTGRPGGYTF
CDR3 DNA: TGTGCCAGCAGTGGGACAGGCCGGCCGGGTGGCTACACCTTC

clone size: once
V gene: TRBV10-3
D gene: TRBD2
J gene: TRBJ2-7
CDR3 protein: CAISESQAGTYEQYF
CDR3 DNA: TGTGCCATCAGTGAATCCCAAGCGGGGACCTACGAGCAGTACTTC

clone size: NA
V gene: TRBV5-6
D gene: NA
J gene: TRBJ2-2
CDR3 protein: CASSWGGLLKAGELFF
CDR3 DNA: TGTGCCAGCAGCTGGGGGGGCCTTCTCAAGGCCGGGGAGCTGTTTTTT

clone size: NA
V gene: TRBV2
D gene: TRBD2
J gene: TRBJ2-4
CDR3 protein: CASSVSLAEKNIQYF
CDR3 DNA: TGTGCCAGCAGTGTTAGCCTAGCGGAAAAAAACATTCAGTACTTC

clone size: NA
V gene: TRBV6-4
D gene: NA
J gene: TRBJ1-1
CDR3 protein: CASSDGGIIAFF
CDR3 DNA: TGTGCCAGCAGTGACGGGGGGATAATTGCTTTCTTT